The 14 T cell receptor beta chains in this list originate from one sample, sequenced in a study of blood T cell repertoires in COVID-19. Clones were sequenced by immunoSEQ multiplex PCR, and TCRdb holds only the in-frame ones, with some missing. The data contain 300,000 or so clones, just over 90% of them singletons. The sequencing input was peripheral blood. These receptors were taken from a woman aged 25 to 39 with COVID-19, enrolled during active disease.

The chain employs TRBV6-4 and TRBJ1-1, with D tentatively TRBD1 (5 bases). This CDR3 has 13 residues. The V end lost 2 bases, the J end lost 5 bases, and 9 bases lay between the germline ends. Germline V lookup: CDR1 MRHNA, CDR2 SNTAGT. The CDR3 reads CASSDGGKTEAFF. CDR3 sequence (DNA): TGTGCCAGCAGTGACGGGGGGAAGACTGAAGCTTTCTTT.

This chain connects TRBV6-5 to TRBJ2-1; D gene ambiguous. V was clipped by 0 bases and J by 7 bases, with 10 bases between them. CDR1 is MNHEY, CDR2 SVGAGI, per germline. This CDR3 comprises 14 residues. The CDR3 sequence is CASSYSRRLNEQFF. The CDR3 nucleotides are TGTGCCAGCAGTTACTCCCGGCGACTTAATGAGCAGTTCTTC.

This chain joins TRBV29-1 and TRBJ2-7; a weak D match, TRBD2 (6 bases). CDR1 SQVTM and CDR2 ANQGSEA come from the germline V gene. Trimming shortened V by 4 bases and J by 5 bases, and 9 bases separated the two germline ends. This CDR3 has 11 amino acids. DNA for the CDR3: TGCAGCGTTGTAGGGGAGGACGAGCAGTACTTC. Protein: CSVVGEDEQYF.

The gene calls are TRBV6-5 and TRBJ1-1; the match to TRBD1 covers 7 bases. V lost 7 bases to trimming and J lost 8 bases; unmatched junction nucleotides: 4. Germline V gives CDR1 MNHEY, CDR2 SVGAGI. This CDR3 has 11 residues. CDR3 in DNA: TGTGCCAGCATGGGGACAGCCGAAGCTTTCTTT. Protein: CASMGTAEAFF.

The genes are TRBV11-3 and TRBJ2-7, with no clear D. The CDR3 contains 13 residues. V lost 1 base to trimming and J lost 4 bases, with 8 bases between them. Germline assignment: CDR1 SGHNT and CDR2 YENEEA. CDR3 in amino acids: CASSLGTGYEQYF. The CDR3 nucleotides read TGTGCCAGCAGCTTAGGTACCGGGTACGAGCAGTACTTC.

This clone was seen just once. This chain joins TRBV4-1 and TRBJ1-1; perhaps TRBD1 as D (5 bases). Germline-derived CDR1 and CDR2 are MGHRA and YSYEKL. The CDR3 sequence is 14 residues long. Deletions cut 0 bases from V and 10 bases from J, with 15 bases between. CDR3: CASSQEGEGWVAFF. The CDR3 nucleotides read TGCGCCAGCAGCCAAGAGGGGGAGGGGTGGGTAGCTTTCTTT.

The gene calls are TRBV7-9 and TRBJ2-2; TRBD2 agrees at 11 bases. This CDR3 contains 16 residues. The V gene end was trimmed by 7 bases and the J gene end by 1 base; junction bases not matched to a gene: 5. Germline assignment: CDR1 SEHNR and CDR2 FQNEAQ (reference sequence). The CDR3 sequence: CASKGTSGLNTGELFF. The CDR3 DNA is TGTGCCAGCAAAGGGACTAGCGGTTTGAACACCGGGGAGCTGTTTTTT.

The V gene is TRBV19, the J gene TRBJ1-5; D is undetermined. CDR1 is LNHDA and CDR2 is SQIVND in the germline V gene (reference sequence). The CDR3 is made up of 16 amino acids. Trimming left V 5 bases short and J 1 base short, with 15 bases between. The DNA for the CDR3 is TGTGCCAGTAGTGCGGCGAGGGTGAACAGCAATCAGCCCCAGCATTTT. Its translation: CASSAARVNSNQPQHF.

The chain recombines TRBV2 with TRBJ1-2, with a possible D match to TRBD1 (6 bases). V lost 6 bases, J lost 0 bases, and 11 bases lay in between. CDR3 length: 14 residues. Germline V gene sequence: CDR1 SNHLY, CDR2 FYNNEI. CDR3 sequence: CASSRGRANYGYTF. The CDR3 region has the DNA TGTGCCAGCAGCAGGGGTCGGGCTAACTATGGCTACACCTTC.

The V gene is TRBV7-2, the J gene TRBJ2-7; D not resolved. V was trimmed by 2 bases and J by 3 bases, leaving 11 bases between them. This CDR3 spans 14 amino acids. In germline, CDR1 is SGHTA, CDR2 FQGNSA. DNA of the CDR3: TGTGCCAGCAGCTTAAGAGGAGACGGCTACGAGCAGTACTTC. It is translated as CASSLRGDGYEQYF.

The chain joins TRBV27 to TRBJ2-2, with 7 bases fitting TRBD2. CDR3 length: 14 residues. The V gene end was trimmed by 2 bases and the J gene end by 4 bases; junction bases not matched to a gene: 1. Germline CDR1 is MNHEY and CDR2 is SMNVEV (reference sequence). The CDR3 region has the DNA TGTGCCAGCAGTTTACCTAGCGGCACCGGGGAGCTGTTTTTT. Translation: CASSLPSGTGELFF.

The CDR3 is CAWSTGTTGLETQYF. Here the CDR3 DNA reads TGTGCCTGGAGTACCGGGACTACTGGTTTGGAGACCCAGTACTTC. The chain employs TRBV30 and TRBJ2-5, with 7 nucleotides matching TRBD2. The CDR3 length is 15 residues. V trimming: 2 bases; J trimming: 5 bases; junction bases outside the gene matches: 11. Germline V gene lookup returns CDR1 GTSNPN and CDR2 SVGIG (reference sequence).

The gene calls are TRBV30 and TRBJ2-5; a weak D match, TRBD1 (7 bases). Germline CDR1 is GTSNPN and CDR2 is SVGIG (reference sequence). Deletions cut 4 bases from V and 5 bases from J, with 17 bases between. This CDR3 contains 14 residues. In DNA form, the CDR3 reads TGTGCCTGGACCTCAATCGCAGGGGGGGAGACCCAGTACTTC. Amino acids: CAWTSIAGGETQYF.

This chain uses TRBV7-9 with TRBJ1-5, with 10 nucleotides matching TRBD1. This CDR3 has 18 residues. Germline CDR1 is SEHNR and CDR2 is FQNEAQ (reference sequence). The V gene end was trimmed by 0 bases and the J gene end by 2 bases; junction bases not matched to a gene: 7. CDR3 residues: CASSLAGTGAYGNQPQHF. The CDR3 DNA reads as TGTGCCAGCAGCTTAGCGGGGACAGGGGCTTACGGCAATCAGCCCCAGCATTTT.